One sample yielded the 19 T cell receptor beta chains listed below, sequenced in a study of OX40 agonist ivuxolimab in advanced cancers. Some clones are missing from TCRdb's copy, which holds only in-frame ones; the method was immunoSEQ multiplex PCR. The table shows 67,000 or so clones, with over 85% occurring only once. Material: CD4+ or CD8+ T cells sorted from blood, obtained in a trial of the OX40 agonist ivuxolimab. The source is an adult with an advanced solid tumor such as melanoma, head and neck, liver or kidney cancer.

CDR3 bases: TGTGCCAGCAGAGCAGGGGGATCAAGGGGCTACACCTTC. It is translated as CASRAGGSRGYTF. V and J are TRBV2 and TRBJ1-2; TRBD1 matches at 7 bases. From germline, CDR1 is SNHLY and CDR2 FYNNEI. CDR3 length equals 13 residues. V shed 6 bases and J 8 bases; nucleotides not matched to a gene: 9.

The V gene is TRBV5-6, the J gene TRBJ2-1; TRBD2 agrees at 10 bases. Germline CDR1 SGHDT, CDR2 YYEEEE. J was trimmed by 6 bases and V by 0 bases; bases with no gene match: 12. The CDR3 contains 18 residues. The CDR3 reads CASSLGSGGSRPSNEQFF. The CDR3 coding sequence is TGTGCCAGCAGCTTGGGTAGCGGGGGGTCCCGCCCCTCCAATGAGCAGTTCTTC.

The gene calls are TRBV5-1 and TRBJ1-6; 9 positions agree with TRBD1. The CDR3 extends over 16 amino acids. Germline V lookup: CDR1 SGHRS, CDR2 YFSETQ. Trimming cost V 0 bases and J 13 bases; bases outside gene matches: 11. The CDR3 DNA follows: TGCGCCAGCAGCTTGGCCGGGACAGGGACACAGGGGCCCCTCCACTTT. Its translation: CASSLAGTGTQGPLHF.

The chain has TRBV11-2 and TRBJ1-6; D not certain. CDR1 and CDR2 from the germline V gene are SGHAT and FQNNGV. The V gene lost 5 bases and the J gene lost 7 bases, with 15 bases spanning the gap. The CDR3 sequence is 15 residues long. In nucleotides, the CDR3 is TGTGCCAGCAGCCAGATCCGGGTCAAAAATTCACCCCTCCACTTT. Its translation is CASSQIRVKNSPLHF.

In this sample, this clone is medium-sized. The CDR3 DNA reads TGCGCCAGCAGCTCCGGGACAGTAACCTACGAGCAGTACTTC. As protein: CASSSGTVTYEQYF. The chain joins TRBV5-1 to TRBJ2-7; 7 bases line up with TRBD1. V shed 3 bases, J shed 2 bases, and the junction held 5 bases outside the gene matches. The CDR3 totals 14 residues. From germline, CDR1 is SGHRS and CDR2 YFSETQ.

The rearrangement uses TRBV10-3 and TRBJ1-1, with TRBD1 as a possible D gene (6 bases). Germline assignment: CDR1 ENHRY and CDR2 SYGVKD. V gave up 0 bases and J gave up 5 bases, with 7 bases separating them. The CDR3 is made up of 13 amino acids. This CDR3 is CAISESRGTEAFF. CDR3 in DNA: TGTGCCATCAGTGAGTCAAGGGGGACTGAAGCTTTCTTT.

This clone was seen only once. The rearrangement links TRBV7-9 to TRBJ1-3; 8 nucleotides match TRBD1. V lost 5 bases to trimming and J lost 6 bases; unmatched junction nucleotides: 12. The CDR3 consists of 16 residues. Germline CDR1 and CDR2: SEHNR and FQNEAQ (reference sequence). The CDR3 bases are TGTGCCAGCAGCGCGAGACAGGGGAGCTGGGAAAACACCATATATTTT. It encodes CASSARQGSWENTIYF.

This chain connects TRBV6-1 to TRBJ1-5; D ambiguous. CDR3 size: 15 residues. V was shortened by 8 bases and J by 2 bases, with 16 bases between the two germline ends. Germline CDR1 is MNHNS and CDR2 is SASEGT. The CDR3 DNA follows: TGTGCCAGCCGCAGCCGGGGTATGCGCAATCAGCCCCAGCATTTT. This encodes CASRSRGMRNQPQHF.

The chain links TRBV6-5 to TRBJ1-2; TRBD1 is a possible D gene (5 bases). The CDR3 totals 13 residues. V lost 7 bases to trimming and J lost 4 bases, with 13 bases between them. CDR1 is MNHEY and CDR2 is SVGAGI in the germline V gene. CDR3 sequence (DNA): TGTGCCAGCACGGCAAAAGGGGTCTATGGCTACACCTTC. Protein sequence: CASTAKGVYGYTF.

The chain joins TRBV30 to TRBJ2-3, with a possible D match to TRBD2 (5 bases). This CDR3 comprises 13 residues. CDR1 and CDR2 (germline): GTSNPN, SVGIG (reference sequence). V dropped 1 base and J dropped 6 bases, with 11 bases sitting between them. The CDR3 region is CAWSEGRGDTQYF. CDR3 nucleotides: TGTGCCTGGAGTGAAGGCCGAGGGGATACGCAGTATTTT.

The V gene is TRBV5-6, the J gene TRBJ1-4, with TRBD1 matching over 8 bases. There are 16 residues in the CDR3. V shed 2 bases, J shed 3 bases, and the junction held 6 bases outside the gene matches. The V gene's germline CDR1 is SGHDT and CDR2 YYEEEE. CDR3 DNA: TGTGCCAGCAGCTTCGACAGGGGAGGAGCTAATGAAAAACTGTTTTTT. Amino acids: CASSFDRGGANEKLFF.

The chain carries TRBV7-9 and TRBJ2-1, with D perhaps assigned TRBD1 or TRBD2 (6 bases each). Germline-derived CDR1 and CDR2 are SEHNR and FQNEAQ (reference sequence). This CDR3 comprises 12 residues. Trimming pared 7 bases from V and 8 bases from J, leaving 12 bases between. CDR3 in DNA: TGTGCCAGCATTGTAGGGGGGCATGAGCAGTTCTTC. This sequence encodes CASIVGGHEQFF.

The chain carries TRBV12-2 and TRBJ2-1; the D segment call TRBD2 is taken from the table without a DNA check. TRBV12-2 constitutes a pseudogene. This CDR3 is 11 amino acids long. As DNA, the CDR3 is TGTGCAAGTCGCTCAAGCCCGGGGGAGTTCTTC. Its protein product is CASRSSPGEFF.

The sample holds a few counts of this clone. The gene calls are TRBV5-6 and TRBJ1-6, with no clear D. The CDR3 is 16 amino acids. From germline, CDR1 is SGHDT and CDR2 YYEEEE. Between the trimmed V and J ends, which lost 3 bases and 10 bases, there was a span of 20 bases. Here the CDR3 reads CASSSVVPQEGSPLHF. The CDR3 DNA follows: TGTGCCAGCAGCTCGGTGGTACCTCAGGAGGGCTCACCCCTCCACTTT.

The genes are TRBV6-1 and TRBJ2-5; no definite D call. Trimming shortened V by 6 bases and J by 3 bases, and 14 bases separated the two germline ends. This CDR3 is 14 amino acids long. From germline, CDR1 is MNHNS and CDR2 SASEGT. The CDR3 spells CASSPTGSEETQYF. CDR3 in DNA: TGTGCCAGCAGCCCCACCGGGTCGGAAGAGACCCAGTACTTC.

The chain employs TRBV19 and TRBJ1-5; D uncertain. CDR1 is LNHDA and CDR2 is SQIVND in the germline V gene (reference sequence). V was trimmed by 6 bases and J by 3 bases, leaving 6 bases between them. The length of the CDR3 is 12 residues. CDR3 in amino acids: CASRLPNQPQHF. CDR3 sequence (DNA): TGTGCCAGTAGACTACCCAATCAGCCCCAGCATTTT.

The DNA of the CDR3 is TGTGCCAGCAGCACCGGACAGGGTAGGGGGCACACCATATATTTT. Residues: CASSTGQGRGHTIYF. The V and J genes are TRBV6-6 and TRBJ1-3; 8 nucleotides align to TRBD1. The CDR3 runs 15 residues. Trimming at V came to 6 bases and at J to 8 bases, leaving 12 bases not matched to a gene. Germline-derived CDR1 and CDR2 are MNHNY and SVGAGI (reference sequence).

The CDR3 DNA reads as TGTGCCAGCAGTGAATTCGGGGGGGATTCACCCCTCCACTTT. This encodes CASSEFGGDSPLHF. J is TRBJ1-6 and V is TRBV6-1; weak D call: TRBD1 (5 bases). Looked up from germline, CDR1 is MNHNS and CDR2 is SASEGT. This CDR3 region has 14 residues. The germline V and J ends were trimmed by 2 bases and 8 bases, with 10 bases remaining between them.

Points on this clone: The junction shows a germline mismatch at one end, possibly a read error. This chain connects TRBV20-1 to TRBJ2-3, with D possibly matching TRBD2 (6 bases). The germline CDR1 and CDR2 sequences are DFQATT and SNEGSKA (reference sequence). The CDR3 totals 11 residues. CDR3 sequence: CSARGEVEVRF. Here the CDR3 DNA reads TGCAGTGCTAGAGGGGAGGTGGAGGTTCGTTTT.